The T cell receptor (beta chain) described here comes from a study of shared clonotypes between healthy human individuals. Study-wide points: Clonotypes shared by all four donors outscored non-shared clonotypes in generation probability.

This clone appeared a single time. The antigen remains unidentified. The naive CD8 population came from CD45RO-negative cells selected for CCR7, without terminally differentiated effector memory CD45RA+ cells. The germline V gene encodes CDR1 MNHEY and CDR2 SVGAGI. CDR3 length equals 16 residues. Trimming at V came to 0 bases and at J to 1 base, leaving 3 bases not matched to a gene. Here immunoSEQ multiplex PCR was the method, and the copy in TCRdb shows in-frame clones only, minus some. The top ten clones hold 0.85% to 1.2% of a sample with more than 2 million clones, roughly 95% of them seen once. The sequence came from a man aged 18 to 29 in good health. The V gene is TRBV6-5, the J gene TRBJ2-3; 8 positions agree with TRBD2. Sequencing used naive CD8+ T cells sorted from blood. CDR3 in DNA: TGTGCCAGCAGTTACTCCGGCGGGAGGCGCACAGATACGCAGTATTTT. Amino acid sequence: CASSYSGGRRTDTQYF.